The 25 T cell receptor beta chains below come from one sample, sequenced in a study of shared clonotypes between healthy human individuals. Produced via immunoSEQ multiplex PCR; TCRdb's table is partial and in-frame only. This sample has about 2 million clones; about 95% occur once, and the top ten carry more than 0.9%. CD45RO negativity and positive selection for CCR7 defined naive CD8 cells, a population that excluded terminally differentiated effector memory CD45RA+ cells. The sample comprised naive CD8+ T cells sorted from blood. The source is a man aged 18 to 35 in good health.

A word on this clone: The sample contains more than one DNA sequence encoding this CDR3. The J gene is TRBJ2-7, the V gene TRBV4-1, with 11 positions matching TRBD2. In germline, CDR1 is MGHRA, CDR2 YSYEKL. CDR3 length equals 14 residues. J gave up 3 bases and V 2 bases, and 0 bases lay outside the gene matches. CDR3 coding DNA: TGCGCCAGCAGCCAACTAGCGGGGGGCTACGAGCAGTACTTC. Translation gives CASSQLAGGYEQYF.

This chain connects TRBV7-2 to TRBJ2-2; 11 bases fit TRBD1. After removal of 5 bases from V and 6 bases from J, the junction contained 5 bases not matched to a gene. There are 15 residues in the CDR3. Looked up from germline, CDR1 is SGHTA and CDR2 is FQGNSA. CDR3 sequence: CASSPGQGAPGELFF. The CDR3 nucleotides are TGTGCCAGCAGCCCCGGACAGGGGGCGCCCGGGGAGCTGTTTTTT. The full variable domain, its missing parts supplied by reference TRBV7-2 and TRBJ2-2, is GAGVSQSPSNKVTEKGKDVELRCDPISGHTALYWYRQSLGQGLEFLIYFQGNSAPDKSGLPSDRFSAERTGGSVSTLTIQRTQQEDSAVYLCASSPGQGAPGELFFGEGSRLTVL.

Only a few counts were recorded for this clone. This chain connects TRBV4-1 to TRBJ1-6; no firm D call. V was pared by 1 base and J by 2 bases, with 9 bases between. CDR1 is MGHRA, CDR2 YSYEKL, per germline. The CDR3 has 16 residues. The CDR3 here is CASSQVNGAYNSPLHF. CDR3 nucleotide sequence: TGCGCCAGCAGCCAAGTGAACGGGGCCTATAATTCACCCCTCCACTTT.

CDR3 coding DNA: TGTGCCAGCAGCTTGGGGGCCCTCACCTACGAGCAGTACTTC. Amino acid sequence: CASSLGALTYEQYF. The V gene is TRBV5-6, the J gene TRBJ2-7; D uncertain. Deletions cut 0 bases from V and 2 bases from J, with 9 bases between. Germline V gene sequence: CDR1 SGHDT, CDR2 YYEEEE. The CDR3 covers 14 residues.

The V call is TRBV4-3, the J call TRBJ2-7; maybe TRBD1 (5 bases). This CDR3 has 14 amino acids. Trimming took 0 bases from V and 11 from J, leaving 17 bases between them. Germline V gene lookup returns CDR1 LGHNA and CDR2 YSLEER. CDR3 amino acids: CASSQDWGSPPEYF. The CDR3 DNA is TGCGCCAGCAGCCAAGATTGGGGCAGTCCACCCGAGTACTTC.

V gene TRBV28 combines with J gene TRBJ2-1, with TRBD2 matching 15 bases. Trimming removed 5 bases from V and 5 bases from J; junction bases left unmatched: 7. The CDR3 consists of 17 residues. Per the germline V gene, CDR1 is MDHEN and CDR2 is SYDVKM. CDR3 DNA sequence: TGTGCCAGCAGTCACGGACTAGCGGGGGGGGTTGACAATGAGCAGTTCTTC. Translated: CASSHGLAGGVDNEQFF. The entire variable domain, with the rest obtained from reference TRBV28 and TRBJ2-1, is as follows: DVKVTQSSRYLVKRTGEKVFLECVQDMDHENMFWYRQDPGLGLRLIYFSYDVKMKEKGDIPEGYSVSREKKERFSLILESASTNQTSMYLCASSHGLAGGVDNEQFFGPGTRLTVL.

In its sample, this clone was seen once. V usage is TRBV6-1 and J usage is TRBJ2-7; D may be TRBD2 (6 bases). Germline CDR1 reads MNHNS; CDR2 reads SASEGT. The CDR3 consists of 13 residues. Trimming left V 8 bases short and J 3 bases short, with 14 bases between. CDR3 nucleotide sequence: TGTGCCAGCCTACCGGGACTCCGCTACGAGCAGTACTTC. Its protein is CASLPGLRYEQYF.

J is TRBJ2-1 and V is TRBV9; D not certain. The CDR3 runs 11 residues. Per germline, CDR1 SGDLS and CDR2 YYNGEE. The V and J ends lost 3 bases and 12 bases respectively, with 10 bases between them. The CDR3 nucleotides are TGTGCCAGCAGCGGCGACGGCGGGCAGTTCTTC. It yields the protein CASSGDGGQFF.

The V and J genes are TRBV6-1 and TRBJ2-7; tentatively, D is TRBD1 or TRBD2 (5 bases each). This CDR3 is built from 13 residues. The germline gives CDR1 MNHNS, CDR2 SASEGT. Trimming pared 6 bases from V and 3 bases from J, leaving 12 bases between. CDR3 sequence (DNA): TGTGCCAGCAGGATGGGGACGCTCTACGAGCAGTACTTC. Amino acids: CASRMGTLYEQYF.

The V call is TRBV30, the J call TRBJ2-7; D is perhaps TRBD1 or TRBD2 (6 bases each). Trimming took 0 bases from V and 7 from J, leaving 13 bases between them. CDR1 and CDR2 from the germline V gene are GTSNPN and SVGIG (reference sequence). The CDR3 extends over 13 amino acids. The CDR3 spells CAWSVGIGGEQYF. The CDR3 coding sequence is TGTGCCTGGAGTGTAGGGATAGGGGGGGAGCAGTACTTC.

This clone was seen just once. The genes are TRBV2 and TRBJ2-7, with TRBD1 matching 7 bases. Germline CDR1 SNHLY, CDR2 FYNNEI. The CDR3 contains 16 residues. V shed 6 bases and J 2 bases; nucleotides not matched to a gene: 13. The CDR3 sequence: CASRQNRGTVTYEQYF. The CDR3 DNA reads as TGTGCCAGCAGGCAGAACAGGGGTACCGTAACCTACGAGCAGTACTTC. Filled out from reference TRBV2 and TRBJ2-7, the complete variable domain reads EPEVTQTPSHQVTQMGQEVILRCVPISNHLYFYWYRQILGQKVEFLVSFYNNEISEKSEIFDDQFSVERPDGSNFTLKIRSTKLEDSAMYFCASRQNRGTVTYEQYFGPGTRLTVT.

The chain is built from TRBV9 and TRBJ2-1; a possible D gene is TRBD2 (6 bases). The CDR3 runs 16 residues. V shed 3 bases and J shed 0 bases, with 13 bases lying between them. Germline-derived CDR1 and CDR2 are SGDLS and YYNGEE. The CDR3 nucleotides read TGTGCCAGCAGCGGCCGAAGCGGGCCCTCCTACAATGAGCAGTTCTTC. Translated: CASSGRSGPSYNEQFF.

Points on this clone: A much more abundant neighbour one base away suggests this may be a read error. The rearrangement links TRBV11-3 to TRBJ1-1, with D unclear. V was trimmed by 4 bases and J by 1 base, leaving 4 bases between them. The CDR3 contains 12 residues. Germline V gene lookup returns CDR1 SGHNT and CDR2 YENEEA. CDR3 amino acids: CASSYGNTEAFF. The CDR3 DNA sequence: TGTGCCAGCAGCTACGGGAACACTGAAGCTTTCTTT.

The rearrangement joins TRBV4-3 to TRBJ2-5, with 7 bases aligning to TRBD2. The CDR3 contains 15 residues. V was pared by 4 bases and J by 2 bases, with 7 bases of the junction left unmatched. CDR1 and CDR2 (germline): LGHNA, YSLEER. CDR3: CASSLWGGWQETQYF. The CDR3 region has the DNA TGCGCCAGCAGCCTGTGGGGGGGTTGGCAAGAGACCCAGTACTTC.

V and J are TRBV19 and TRBJ1-2; D might be TRBD1 (5 bases). V lost 10 bases, J lost 3 bases, and 21 bases lay in between. The CDR3 extends over 15 amino acids. Germline CDR1 LNHDA, CDR2 SQIVND (reference sequence). The chain's CDR3 is CATTPMKQGDYGYTF. CDR3 coding DNA: TGTGCCACTACTCCGATGAAGCAGGGTGACTATGGCTACACCTTC.

This clone has only one observation. The gene calls are TRBV10-3 and TRBJ1-2; D is ambiguous. Trimming took off 2 bases at V and 4 bases at J, with 11 bases between the two ends. Looked up from germline, CDR1 is ENHRY and CDR2 is SYGVKD. The CDR3 is 14 amino acids. The CDR3 sequence: CAISEQQMGYGYTF. DNA for the CDR3: TGTGCCATCAGTGAGCAACAGATGGGCTATGGCTACACCTTC.

This chain joins TRBV29-1 and TRBJ2-7; D unresolved. The CDR3 runs to 15 residues. V was shortened by 3 bases and J by 1 base, with 16 bases between the two germline ends. The V gene's germline CDR1 is SQVTM and CDR2 ANQGSEA. The CDR3 DNA reads as TGCAGCGTTGACAACCCTTTGGGAAGGTCCTACGAGCAGTACTTC. Protein sequence: CSVDNPLGRSYEQYF.

Here the CDR3 DNA reads TGTGCCAGCAGCCCTCTGCGGGGGCTACGCAATGAGCAGTTCTTC. It codes for CASSPLRGLRNEQFF. The chain combines TRBV11-1 with TRBJ2-1; tentative D call: TRBD2 (7 bases). The germline gives CDR1 SGHAT, CDR2 FQDESV (reference sequence). Trimming shortened V by 5 bases and J by 6 bases, and 17 bases separated the two germline ends. The CDR3 is 15 residues long.

The chain employs TRBV7-9 and TRBJ2-1, with 7 bases matching TRBD2. V lost 8 bases to trimming and J lost 3 bases; unmatched junction nucleotides: 4. Germline CDR1 reads SEHNR; CDR2 reads FQNEAQ (reference sequence). The CDR3 length is 13 residues. Here the CDR3 DNA reads TGTGCCAGCGCCACTAGCGTCTACAATGAGCAGTTCTTC. It specifies CASATSVYNEQFF.

On this clone itself: The junction does not match germline at one end; this may be a read error. This chain connects TRBV27 to TRBJ2-7; 8 nucleotides align to TRBD2. This CDR3 has 13 amino acids. CDR1 and CDR2 from the germline V gene are MNHEY and SMNVEV (reference sequence). CDR3 amino acids: CASSLSGTSERYF. The CDR3 bases are TGTGCCAGCAGTTTATCCGGGACTAGTGAGCGGTACTTC.

The V gene is TRBV5-1, the J gene TRBJ2-7; D gene unclear. CDR3 size: 13 residues. Germline CDR1 SGHRS, CDR2 YFSETQ. Trimming took off 0 bases at V and 5 bases at J, with 9 bases between the two ends. CDR3 in DNA: TGCGCCAGCAGCTTGGGTGGGTTCGACGAGCAGTACTTC. Its translation: CASSLGGFDEQYF.

The chain uses TRBV28 and TRBJ2-7; D possibly corresponds to TRBD1 (6 bases). CDR3 length: 14 residues. V dropped 3 bases and J dropped 2 bases, with 11 bases sitting between them. CDR1 and CDR2 from the germline V gene are MDHEN and SYDVKM. The CDR3 protein is CASSLRTAPYEQYF. The CDR3 DNA follows: TGTGCCAGCAGTTTGAGGACAGCCCCCTACGAGCAGTACTTC.

This clone was picked up one time. The sample holds other DNA sequences that translate to the same CDR3. The gene calls are TRBV29-1 and TRBJ1-1; D is unclear. Trimming took off 4 bases at V and 6 bases at J, with 6 bases between the two ends. Germline V CDR1 and CDR2: SQVTM, ANQGSEA. The CDR3 is made up of 10 amino acids. The CDR3 is CSVGRAEAFF. The CDR3 DNA sequence: TGCAGCGTTGGTAGGGCTGAAGCTTTCTTT.

The chain is built from TRBV10-3 and TRBJ2-7; tentatively, D is TRBD1 (5 bases). CDR1 is ENHRY and CDR2 is SYGVKD in the germline V gene. V was pared by 0 bases and J by 7 bases, with 10 bases between. This CDR3 spans 13 amino acids. The DNA for the CDR3 is TGTGCCATCAGTGAGTCAGCAGGGATTGAGCAGTACTTC. Translating gives CAISESAGIEQYF.

For this clone: Other DNA sequences of this sample code for an identical CDR3. The V gene is TRBV29-1, the J gene TRBJ2-2; D gene unclear. Trimming left V 4 bases short and J 2 bases short, with 8 bases between. Germline V gene sequence: CDR1 SQVTM, CDR2 ANQGSEA. The CDR3 length is 13 residues. CDR3 sequence (DNA): TGCAGCGTTGGCCAGGTCAACACCGGGGAGCTGTTTTTT. This translates into CSVGQVNTGELFF.